The clone carrying this T cell receptor beta chain was detected only once. What it recognizes is unknown. This sample is drawn from a study of T cell responses to AZD1222 COVID-19 vaccine. Study observations and caveats: Regions left unmutated in variants are reportedly the target of nearly half of spike-specific TCRs. Clonal diversity may have been underestimated, and the donors were mostly white British, with more females than males. Baseline serology detected seropositivity in only a handful of AZD1222 recipients.

Using immunoSEQ multiplex PCR, the repertoire was profiled, and TCRdb retains in-frame clones only, with some absent. Counted here are roughly 110,000 clones, 90% occurring once; the ten biggest clones make up roughly 8%. After removal of 6 bases from V and 3 bases from J, the junction contained 5 bases not matched to a gene. This CDR3 is 15 amino acids long. CDR1 is KGHSH and CDR2 is LQKENI in the germline V gene. Analysis merged second doses at about 4 or about 12 weeks. The TCR originated in an adult who received the AZD1222 COVID-19 vaccine. This sample comprised peripheral blood, obtained 28 days after the second AZD1222 dose. This sequence joins TRBV18 and TRBJ1-2; 12 positions agree with TRBD1. The CDR3 protein is CASSERDRGHYGYTF. The CDR3 region has the DNA TGTGCCAGCTCGGAACGGGACAGGGGGCACTATGGCTACACCTTC.